Following are 15 T cell receptor beta chains from one sample sequenced in a study of tissue T cells after allogeneic stem cell transplantation. Some clones are missing from TCRdb's copy, which holds only in-frame ones; the method was immunoSEQ multiplex PCR. The data show about 48,000 clones, 65% to 80% seen once. Sequencing was carried out using sorted cells pooled from one or two spleens. The receptors stem from a pool of C57BL/6 mice in good health.

In regard to this clone: The listed genes are named as in mouse. The read ends 1 residue early relative to the CDR3; the germline J gene fills the gap. The chain employs TRBV29 and TRBJ1-1; possible D gene TRBD1, 5 bases. The CDR3 has 12 amino acids. The V gene's germline CDR1 is MSHET and CDR2 SYDVDS. The ends were cut back, 3 bases at V and 6 bases at J, with 8 bases in the middle. Incomplete CDR3 DNA: TGTGCTAGCAGTTTGCCAGGGCCAGAAGTCTTC. As protein: CASSLPGPEVF. Given in full, the CDR3 is CASSLPGPEVFF. Full variable domain (outside the CDR3, taken from reference TRBV29 and TRBJ1-1): DMKVTQMPRYLIKRMGENVLLECGQDMSHETMYWYRQDPGLGLQLIYISYDVDSNSEGDIPKGYRVSRKKREHFSLILDSAKTNQTSVYFCASSLPGPEVFFGKGTRLTVV.

To note about this clone: Germline and genes: mouse. The missing CDR3 end, 1 residue past where the read stops, is filled in from the germline J gene. V gene TRBV1 combines with J gene TRBJ1-6, with D tentatively TRBD1 (5 bases). TRBJ1-6 is marked as an open reading frame, function uncertain. The germline gives CDR1 NSQYPW, CDR2 LRSPGD (reference sequence). The V end was cut by 0 bases, the J end by 0 bases, with 6 bases between. The CDR3 is 16 residues long. The sequenced part of the CDR3 DNA is TGCACCTGCAGTGCAGAGGACAATTCCTATAATTCGCCCCTCTAC. The encoded protein is CTCSAEDNSYNSPLY. The entire CDR3 protein reads CTCSAEDNSYNSPLYF.

Note on this clone: Germline and genes here are mouse. The CDR3 end falls 1 residue outside the read, so it is completed with the germline J gene. The V call is TRBV13-3, the J call TRBJ2-1, with 10 bases aligning to TRBD1. Per the germline V gene, CDR1 is NNHDY and CDR2 is SYVADS. This CDR3 comprises 14 residues. Trimming cost V 5 bases and J 5 bases; bases outside gene matches: 4. CDR3 bases read: TGTGCCAGCAGGGGTGACAGGGGGCATGCTGAGCAGTTC. Its protein product is CASRGDRGHAEQF. The whole CDR3 is CASRGDRGHAEQFF.

This clone was counted once. Genes and germline come from the mouse. The read finishes 1 residue shy of the CDR3 end, and the germline J gene is used to complete it. The V and J genes are TRBV31 and TRBJ1-1; TRBD1 agrees at 10 bases. CDR3 size: 14 residues. Germline CDR1 reads GKSSPN; CDR2 reads SITVG. Losses at the gene ends were 1 base for V and 3 bases for J; bases not matched to a gene: 2. The CDR3 is CAWSQDRGDTEVFF. CDR3 DNA (partial): TGTGCCTGGAGTCAGGACAGGGGGGACACAGAAGTCTTC.

This clone has a handful of counts. Germline and genes here are mouse. The read finishes 1 residue shy of the CDR3 end, and the germline J gene is used to complete it. The chain couples TRBV3 to TRBJ2-7; 10 positions match TRBD2. This CDR3 has 14 amino acids. Trimming cost V 4 bases and J 4 bases; bases outside gene matches: 4. Germline CDR1 SNHLY, CDR2 FYNGKV (reference sequence). CDR3 region: CASSSGTGAYEQYF. CDR3 DNA (partial): TGTGCCAGCAGCTCCGGGACTGGGGCTTATGAACAGTAC.

On this clone itself: The gene symbols are mouse symbols. The read ends 1 residue before the CDR3 terminus; that terminus is restored from the germline J gene. The V gene is TRBV5, the J gene TRBJ1-3, with 7 nucleotides matching TRBD1. Germline lookup yields CDR1 LGHNA and CDR2 YNLKQL (reference sequence). V gave up 0 bases and J gave up 6 bases; unmatched junction bases: 5. The CDR3 has 15 amino acids. The chain's CDR3 is CASSQDGQGENTLYF. The sequenced CDR3 bases are TGTGCCAGCAGCCAAGATGGGCAGGGGGAAAATACGCTCTAT.

Notes on this clone: The gene symbols are mouse symbols. The read comes to an end 1 residue before the CDR3 does, leaving the germline J gene to fill in the end. This chain joins TRBV3 and TRBJ2-3, with TRBD1 as a possible D gene (6 bases). The V end lost 3 bases, the J end lost 0 bases, and 7 bases lay between the germline ends. Looked up from germline, CDR1 is SNHLY and CDR2 is FYNGKV (reference sequence). CDR3 length: 14 residues. This CDR3 is CASSFTGSAETLYF. CDR3 DNA (partial): TGTGCCAGCAGCTTTACAGGGAGTGCAGAAACGCTGTAT. Supplemented by reference TRBV3 and TRBJ2-3, the full variable domain reads GPKVLQIPSHQIIDMGQMVTLNCDPVSNHLYFYWYKQILGQQMEFLVNFYNGKVMEKSKLFKDQFSVERPDGSYFTLKIQPTALEDSAVYFCASSFTGSAETLYFGSGTRLTVL.

A note on this clone: Genes and germline come from the mouse. The read gets to within 1 residue of the CDR3 end, and the germline J gene fills in the rest. The V and J genes are TRBV26 and TRBJ2-4, with D hard to call. CDR1 is KGHPV and CDR2 is FQNQEV in the germline V gene (reference sequence). The V gene lost 3 bases and the J gene lost 0 bases, with 1 base spanning the gap. This CDR3 spans 12 amino acids. The CDR3 spells CASSLSQNTLYF. Partial CDR3 DNA: TGTGCCAGCAGTCTAAGTCAAAACACCTTGTAC. Based on the CDR3 plus reference TRBV26 and TRBJ2-4, the full variable domain is NSKVIQTPRYLVKGQGQKAKMRCIPEKGHPVVFWYQQNKNNEFKFLINFQNQEVLQQIDMTEKRFSAECPSNSPCSLEIQSSEAGDSALYLCASSLSQNTLYFGAGTRLSVL.

This clone was counted between two and nine times. Genes and germline come from the mouse. The sequence runs out 1 residue before the end of the CDR3; the remainder is reconstructed from the germline J gene. V usage is TRBV31 and J usage is TRBJ2-7, with 11 bases identical to TRBD2. CDR1 is GKSSPN and CDR2 is SITVG in the germline V gene. The CDR3 loop spans 14 amino acids. The junction had 4 bases not matched to a gene; V was cut back by 2 bases and J by 4 bases. The CDR3 loop reads CAWSTGTGGYEQYF. The DNA read from the CDR3 is TGTGCCTGGAGTACCGGGACTGGGGGATATGAACAGTAC.

With respect to this clone: Gene labels here are mouse ones. The read ends 1 residue shy of where the CDR3 ends; the end is completed using the germline J gene. The genes are TRBV19 and TRBJ2-7; either TRBD1 or TRBD2 may fit D (6 bases each). V dropped 4 bases and J dropped 0 bases, with 8 bases sitting between them. CDR3 size: 13 residues. The germline V gene has CDR1 FNHDT and CDR2 SITEND (reference sequence). The sequenced CDR3 bases are TGTGCCAGCAGTTCGGGGGCCTCCTATGAACAGTAC. It yields the protein CASSSGASYEQY. The CDR3 reads in full as CASSSGASYEQYF.

For this clone: Gene and germline names: mouse. Read sequence stops 1 residue before the CDR3 end, and the germline J gene provides the missing end. This chain uses TRBV13-2 with TRBJ2-2; 10 bases are a match to TRBD2. The V gene end was trimmed by 0 bases and the J gene end by 4 bases; junction bases not matched to a gene: 0. This CDR3 spans 15 amino acids. Germline lookup yields CDR1 NNHNN and CDR2 SYGAGS (reference sequence). The part of the CDR3 DNA that was read is TGTGCCAGCGGTGATGCTGGGGGGGCCACCGGGCAGCTCTAC. Translating it yields CASGDAGGATGQLY. The entire CDR3 protein reads CASGDAGGATGQLYF.

Details on this clone: Gene names are mouse gene names. The CDR3 end is not reached by the read, which stops 1 residue before it; the germline J gene fills it in. The genes are TRBV13-3 and TRBJ2-5; 10 bases agree with TRBD2. The V gene end was trimmed by 5 bases and the J gene end by 3 bases; junction bases not matched to a gene: 6. This CDR3 is built from 15 residues. Germline V lookup: CDR1 NNHDY, CDR2 SYVADS. The part of the CDR3 DNA that was read is TGTGCCAGCAGCACCCCGGGACTGGGGCAAGACACCCAGTAC. Translated, it gives CASSTPGLGQDTQY. Given in full, the CDR3 is CASSTPGLGQDTQYF.

A word on this clone: Mouse germline and gene names are used. Read coverage stops 1 residue before the CDR3 terminus; the germline J gene supplies the remainder. J is TRBJ2-7 and V is TRBV5; D might be TRBD1 (5 bases). CDR3 length: 13 residues. Deletions cut 0 bases from V and 7 bases from J, with 10 bases between. Germline V gene data show CDR1 as LGHNA and CDR2 as YNLKQL (reference sequence). The part of the CDR3 DNA that was read is TGTGCCAGCAGCCAAGAAGAGGGGAACGAACAGTAC. Translation: CASSQEEGNEQY. The full CDR3 protein is CASSQEEGNEQYF.

Concerning this clone itself: Gene names are the mouse ones. The read stops 1 residue short of the end of the CDR3; the missing end is completed from the germline J gene. The chain is built from TRBV31 and TRBJ2-2; D may be TRBD1 (6 bases). Germline loops: CDR1 GKSSPN, CDR2 SITVG. The V end was cut by 1 base, the J end by 1 base, with 10 bases between. The CDR3 runs to 15 residues. The CDR3 sequence: CAWSPWDKNTGQLYF. CDR3 bases read: TGTGCCTGGAGTCCCTGGGACAAAAACACCGGGCAGCTCTAC.

On this clone: Gene names are mouse gene names. The missing CDR3 end, 1 residue past where the read stops, is filled in from the germline J gene. V is TRBV12-2 and J is TRBJ2-7; 11 bases line up with TRBD2. The CDR3 is made up of 15 amino acids. J gave up 0 bases and V 4 bases, and 4 bases lay outside the gene matches. The V gene's germline CDR1 is SGHLS and CDR2 HYDKME. CDR3: CASSPLGGRSYEQYF. The sequenced CDR3 bases are TGTGCCAGCTCCCCACTGGGGGGGCGCTCCTATGAACAGTAC.